This T cell receptor beta chain was captured by sequencing in a study of response to subunit inactivated influenza vaccine. There are many counts of this clonotype. Its antigen is still unknown. From germline, CDR1 is MNHEY and CDR2 SMNVEV (reference sequence). The CDR3 is made up of 16 amino acids. J was trimmed by 6 bases and V by 1 base; bases with no gene match: 12. Study findings and constraints: The study's authors posited that every seasonal influenza vaccination enlists few new T cells.

TCRdb re-called the RT-PCR reads through MiXCR, storing one row per CDR3 protein. The sample contains fewer than 800,000 distinct CDR3 sequences, more than 15% of which appear only once. The starting material was PBMCs from blood, obtained about 11 days after vaccination. The rearrangement uses TRBV27 and TRBJ2-7; 7 bases agree with TRBD2. The clonotype originates from a man aged 45-65 years who received an inactivated influenza vaccine. CDR3: CASSLLVGREPAEQYF. The CDR3 region has the DNA TGTGCCAGCAGTTTATTAGTAGGGCGGGAGCCGGCCGAGCAGTACTTC.